This T cell receptor beta chain was captured by sequencing in a study of shared clonotypes between healthy human individuals. V shed 5 bases and J shed 2 bases, with 16 bases lying between them. CDR1 and CDR2 from the germline V gene are LGHNT and FRNRAP. The CDR3 spans 16 residues. This clone was seen many times. TCRdb keeps only in-frame clones here, not all; method: immunoSEQ multiplex PCR. The table has around 430,000 clones, around 79% seen once. The sequenced sample consisted of PBMCs. J is TRBJ1-5 and V is TRBV12-5; tentatively, D is TRBD1 (5 bases). The receptor was isolated from a woman in her forties in good health. Some clones in this sample may be carry-over from other donors' samples. CDR3 residues: CASGISGLGGNQPQHF. The CDR3 bases are TGTGCTAGTGGTATCTCGGGATTAGGGGGCAATCAGCCCCAGCATTTT. The full variable domain, its missing parts supplied by reference TRBV12-5 and TRBJ1-5, is DARVTQTPRHKVTEMGQEVTMRCQPILGHNTVFWYRQTMMQGLELLAYFRNRAPLDDSGMPKDRFSAEMPDATLATLKIQPSEPRDSAVYFCASGISGLGGNQPQHFGDGTRLSIL.